Each of the 29 T cell receptor beta chains below was sequenced from the same sample in a study of blood T cell repertoires in COVID-19. The assay was immunoSEQ multiplex PCR, and TCRdb's table has in-frame clones only and misses some. The table records approximately 220,000 clones, 80% to 90% of them present only once. The sequencing sample was made of PBMCs or T cells enriched from blood (not recorded which). Receptors originate from a woman aged 40 to 55 with acute COVID-19.

The CDR3 region is CASSPSGGLHNEQFF. In DNA form, the CDR3 reads TGTGCCAGCTCCCCTAGCGGGGGGCTCCACAATGAGCAGTTCTTC. This sequence joins TRBV7-2 and TRBJ2-1; 11 positions agree with TRBD2. This CDR3 region has 15 residues. CDR1 SGHTA and CDR2 FQGNSA come from the germline V gene. Trimming at V came to 8 bases and at J to 5 bases, leaving 8 bases not matched to a gene.

This clone occurred once. This rearrangement joins TRBV9 to TRBJ2-1, with D uncertain. Between the trimmed V and J ends, which lost 0 bases and 3 bases, there was a span of 13 bases. Germline values: CDR1 SGDLS, CDR2 YYNGEE. The CDR3 runs to 16 residues. In DNA, the CDR3 is TGTGCCAGCAGCGTAGGAGTCCAGGCCTTCTACAATGAGCAGTTCTTC. The encoded protein is CASSVGVQAFYNEQFF.

This clone was counted a single time. The chain employs TRBV19 and TRBJ2-7, with 8 nucleotides matching TRBD2. The V segment lost 5 bases and the J segment 2 bases; nucleotides outside the gene matches: 5. This CDR3 contains 14 residues. Germline V gene lookup returns CDR1 LNHDA and CDR2 SQIVND (reference sequence). CDR3 in amino acids: CASSSSGGTYEQYF. CDR3 bases: TGTGCCAGTAGTTCCAGCGGGGGAACCTACGAGCAGTACTTC.

The V and J genes are TRBV3-1 (or the pseudogene TRBV3-2) and TRBJ2-5; D remains unclear. This CDR3 spans 14 amino acids. V lost 0 bases, J lost 3 bases, and 8 bases lay in between. Looked up from germline, CDR1 is LGHDT and CDR2 is YNNKEL (reference sequence). CDR3 sequence reads: CASSQENAEETQYF. The CDR3 DNA follows: TGTGCCAGCAGCCAAGAGAACGCAGAAGAGACCCAGTACTTC.

This rearrangement joins TRBV5-1 to TRBJ1-2; D gene uncertain. This CDR3 is 15 amino acids long. Germline assignment: CDR1 SGHRS and CDR2 YFSETQ. The ends were cut back, 0 bases at V and 0 bases at J, with 9 bases in the middle. CDR3 loop: CASSLDGSTNYGYTF. The CDR3 region has the DNA TGCGCCAGCAGCTTGGACGGGAGCACTAACTATGGCTACACCTTC. Full variable domain (missing parts from reference TRBV5-1 and TRBJ1-2): KAGVTQTPRYLIKTRGQQVTLSCSPISGHRSVSWYQQTPGQGLQFLFEYFSETQRNKGNFPGRFSGRQFSNSRSEMNVSTLELGDSALYLCASSLDGSTNYGYTFGSGTRLTVV.

V usage is TRBV2 and J usage is TRBJ2-7; TRBD1 aligns across 7 bases. The germline gives CDR1 SNHLY, CDR2 FYNNEI. The CDR3 sequence is 15 residues long. J gave up 3 bases and V 6 bases, and 11 bases lay outside the gene matches. The CDR3 coding sequence is TGTGCCAGCAGGGTCCTTCCGACAGGGAACTACGAGCAGTACTTC. This codes for CASRVLPTGNYEQYF.

The chain has TRBV19 and TRBJ2-7, with 8 bases lining up with TRBD1. The V gene end was trimmed by 6 bases and the J gene end by 3 bases; junction bases not matched to a gene: 7. This CDR3 is 14 amino acids long. Looked up from germline, CDR1 is LNHDA and CDR2 is SQIVND (reference sequence). CDR3 coding DNA: TGTGCCAGTAGCCGGGACAGGAGCTTCTACGAGCAGTACTTC. Its protein product is CASSRDRSFYEQYF.

Many counts were recorded for this clone. The chain combines TRBV7-8 with TRBJ2-2; 7 bases match TRBD2. The germline gives CDR1 SGHVS, CDR2 FQNEAQ. V shed 1 base, J shed 2 bases, and the junction held 4 bases outside the gene matches. CDR3 length equals 16 residues. In DNA form, the CDR3 reads TGTGCCAGCAGCTTAGGGGGAGGGCTCAACACCGGGGAGCTGTTTTTT. It translates to CASSLGGGLNTGELFF.

V is TRBV5-1 and J is TRBJ2-7, with D possibly being TRBD1 (5 bases). Between the trimmed V and J ends, which lost 3 bases and 1 base, there was a span of 11 bases. The CDR3 length is 14 residues. The germline gives CDR1 SGHRS, CDR2 YFSETQ. CDR3: CASSSRTSSYEQYV. Written as DNA, the CDR3 is TGCGCCAGCAGCTCCCGGACATCGTCCTACGAGCAGTACGTC.

The J gene is TRBJ2-5, the V gene TRBV7-9, with 8 bases identical to TRBD1. From germline, CDR1 is SEHNR and CDR2 FQNEAQ (reference sequence). The CDR3 has 16 residues. With 0 bases clipped from V and 9 bases from J, the junction kept 12 bases outside the gene matches. CDR3 sequence (DNA): TGTGCCAGCAGCTTAGCCCTCCAGGGGGCGAGTTTAGCCCAGTACTTC. Protein: CASSLALQGASLAQYF.

The rearrangement links TRBV7-6 to TRBJ1-6, with D possibly TRBD1 on 6 matching bases. CDR1 is SGHVS and CDR2 is FNYEAQ in the germline V gene. Trimming removed 6 bases at V and 6 bases at J, with 12 bases between. The CDR3 extends over 14 amino acids. CDR3: CASRAGQTNSPLHF. The CDR3 DNA is TGTGCCAGCAGGGCTGGACAGACTAATTCACCCCTCCACTTT.

This sequence joins TRBV2 and TRBJ1-1; 9 nucleotides line up with TRBD1. Germline loops: CDR1 SNHLY, CDR2 FYNNEI. This CDR3 region has 13 residues. J lost 4 bases, V lost 7 bases, and 4 bases had no gene match. DNA of the CDR3: TGTGCCAGCATCGACAGGGGGACCACTGAAGCTTTCTTT. This codes for CASIDRGTTEAFF.

This clone was seen once. The J gene is TRBJ2-3, the V gene TRBV7-9; D gene unclear. The germline V gene encodes CDR1 SEHNR and CDR2 FQNEAQ (reference sequence). The CDR3 runs to 16 residues. V was pared by 5 bases and J by 1 base, with 16 bases between. CDR3 coding DNA: TGTGCCAGCAGCCGTAATTCGGGTCCGGGCACAGATACGCAGTATTTT. The encoded protein is CASSRNSGPGTDTQYF.

This clone has just one count. The CDR3 sequence is CASSLGTGAHYGYTF. The CDR3 DNA follows: TGTGCCAGCAGTTTGGGGACAGGGGCCCACTATGGCTACACCTTC. The rearrangement joins TRBV27 to TRBJ1-2; 10 bases fit TRBD1. Germline CDR1 reads MNHEY; CDR2 reads SMNVEV (reference sequence). The CDR3 covers 15 residues. With V trimmed by 3 bases and J by 3 bases, 4 bases remained unmatched.

The rearrangement joins TRBV11-2 to TRBJ2-7; TRBD1 aligns across 8 bases. The germline V gene has CDR1 SGHAT and CDR2 FQNNGV. V lost 5 bases, J lost 3 bases, and 6 bases stayed unmatched. This CDR3 has 14 residues. The CDR3 coding sequence is TGTGCCAGCAGCCCGCTACAGGGGGTCTACGAGCAGTACGTC. It encodes CASSPLQGVYEQYV.

This clone was counted between two and nine times. The V call is TRBV10-3, the J call TRBJ2-1, with 8 bases that match TRBD1. Looked up from germline, CDR1 is ENHRY and CDR2 is SYGVKD. Trimming at V came to 5 bases and at J to 4 bases, leaving 7 bases not matched to a gene. The CDR3 runs 15 residues. The CDR3 DNA reads TGTGCCATCAGTTCCGGGACAGGCGATTACAATGAGCAGTTCTTC. It yields the protein CAISSGTGDYNEQFF.

This rearrangement joins TRBV20-1 to TRBJ1-5, with D unresolved. Per the germline V gene, CDR1 is DFQATT and CDR2 is SNEGSKA (reference sequence). V was shortened by 3 bases and J by 4 bases, with 16 bases between the two germline ends. This CDR3 has 15 residues. The CDR3 nucleotides read TGCAGTGCTAGTCCGCCAAGCTCTATAAATCAGCCCCAGCATTTT. This codes for CSASPPSSINQPQHF.

V gene TRBV9 combines with J gene TRBJ1-5; 7 bases map to TRBD1. V was pared by 0 bases and J by 3 bases, with 3 bases of the junction left unmatched. The CDR3 extends over 15 amino acids. Germline-derived CDR1 and CDR2 are SGDLS and YYNGEE. The CDR3 DNA sequence: TGTGCCAGCAGCGTAGGAGGGGGCCCCAATCAGCCCCAGCATTTT. It translates to CASSVGGGPNQPQHF.

This chain connects TRBV7-8 to TRBJ1-5; the match to TRBD1 covers 10 bases. The V gene's germline CDR1 is SGHVS and CDR2 FQNEAQ. The CDR3 runs to 14 residues. V dropped 4 bases and J dropped 6; count of bases not matched to a gene: 3. The CDR3 coding sequence is TGTGCCAGCAGCTATGGGACAGGGGTTCAGCCCCAGCATTTT. Translating it yields CASSYGTGVQPQHF.

V gene TRBV5-1 combines with J gene TRBJ2-1; no clear D gene. Germline loops: CDR1 SGHRS, CDR2 YFSETQ. V was shortened by 0 bases and J by 8 bases, with 12 bases between the two germline ends. The CDR3 spans 14 residues. The CDR3 here is CASSLVFSNDEQFF. In DNA, the CDR3 is TGCGCCAGCAGCTTGGTTTTCAGTAACGATGAGCAGTTCTTC.

The chain links TRBV19 to TRBJ1-5; weak D call: TRBD1 (6 bases). Germline loops: CDR1 LNHDA, CDR2 SQIVND (reference sequence). The CDR3 runs 15 residues. Trimming removed 7 bases at V and 7 bases at J, with 20 bases between. The CDR3 sequence: CASTRLAGEGQPQHF. The CDR3 nucleotides are TGTGCCAGTACGCGGTTAGCAGGGGAAGGGCAGCCCCAGCATTTT.

This rearrangement joins TRBV4-1 to TRBJ1-5, with 8 bases aligning to TRBD1. The CDR3 runs 16 residues. The V segment lost 0 bases and the J segment 4 bases; nucleotides outside the gene matches: 5. Per the germline V gene, CDR1 is MGHRA and CDR2 is YSYEKL. The CDR3 is CASSQDTQGGNQPQHF. The CDR3 nucleotides are TGCGCCAGCAGCCAAGATACACAGGGGGGGAATCAGCCCCAGCATTTT.

As for this clone: At the DNA level, this CDR3 is encoded by other sequences in the same sample as well. The rearrangement joins TRBV3-1 (or the pseudogene TRBV3-2) to TRBJ1-3; 8 nucleotides match TRBD1. The CDR3 has 15 residues. Trimming removed 4 bases from V and 0 bases from J; junction bases left unmatched: 2. Germline CDR1 reads LGHDT; CDR2 reads YNNKEL (reference sequence). CDR3 DNA: TGTGCCAGCAGCCGAGGGACAGGCTCTGGAAACACCATATATTTT. Encoded protein: CASSRGTGSGNTIYF.

This clone was seen a handful of times. This chain joins TRBV4-3 and TRBJ2-3; 8 bases align to TRBD2. Germline CDR1 is LGHNA and CDR2 is YSLEER. The CDR3 has 17 amino acids. V lost 0 bases, J lost 0 bases, and 5 bases stayed unmatched. The CDR3 reads CASSQDTSGLSTDTQYF. The DNA for the CDR3 is TGCGCCAGCAGCCAAGACACTAGCGGCCTTAGCACAGATACGCAGTATTTT.

The rearrangement joins TRBV5-5 to TRBJ2-7; 7 bases map to TRBD1. After removal of 5 bases from V and 5 bases from J, the junction contained 10 bases not matched to a gene. The V gene's germline CDR1 is SGHKS and CDR2 YYEKEE (reference sequence). The CDR3 sequence is 14 residues long. The DNA for the CDR3 is TGTGCCAGCAGTTTCCCGACAGGGTCCCACGAGCAGTACTTC. It codes for CASSFPTGSHEQYF.

V usage is TRBV20-1 and J usage is TRBJ2-7; tentative D call: TRBD1 (6 bases). The CDR3 has 11 residues. The V end lost 6 bases, the J end lost 2 bases, and 8 bases lay between the germline ends. Germline loops: CDR1 DFQATT, CDR2 SNEGSKA (reference sequence). The CDR3 DNA reads TGCAGTGCAAGGACAGCCTACGAGCAGTACTTC. Translated, it gives CSARTAYEQYF.

V is TRBV27 and J is TRBJ1-5; D perhaps matches TRBD1 (6 bases). This CDR3 contains 15 residues. Germline V gene lookup returns CDR1 MNHEY and CDR2 SMNVEV (reference sequence). Deletions cut 4 bases from V and 0 bases from J, with 10 bases between. CDR3 DNA sequence: TGTGCCAGCAGTTATACAGGGTATAGCAATCAGCCCCAGCATTTT. Its translation: CASSYTGYSNQPQHF.

This clone has more than one count but fewer than ten. The CDR3 region is CASSWTGSNGYTF. The CDR3 DNA follows: TGTGCCAGCAGCTGGACAGGGTCGAATGGCTACACCTTC. The genes are TRBV12-3 or TRBV12-4 and TRBJ1-2; TRBD1 agrees at 8 bases. The ends lost 6 bases at V and 6 bases at J; junction bases unmatched: 6. The CDR3 is made up of 13 amino acids.

The chain has TRBV4-1 and TRBJ1-2; 8 bases match TRBD1. With 3 bases clipped from V and 4 bases from J, the junction kept 19 bases outside the gene matches. Germline values: CDR1 MGHRA, CDR2 YSYEKL. The CDR3 totals 19 residues. CDR3 sequence reads: CASSHPRTGYPLDRYGYTF. For the CDR3, the DNA is TGCGCCAGCAGCCACCCCCGGACAGGGTACCCGTTGGACCGCTATGGCTACACCTTC.